Presented here are 14 T cell receptor beta chains from one specimen sequenced in a study of cytomegalovirus exposure and HLA in healthy donors. Both 60 Vbeta primers and 13 Jbeta primers went into the PCR. Measured with immunoSEQ multiplex PCR; TCRdb has only the in-frame clones, and not every one. The sample lists more than 140,000 clones, over 60% occurring once. Sequencing input: PBMCs. These receptors were obtained from a woman aged 30 to 39 in good health and CMV-seropositive.

This rearrangement joins TRBV14 to TRBJ2-7; 9 bases line up with TRBD2. With 4 bases clipped from V and 3 bases from J, the junction kept 10 bases outside the gene matches. Germline assignment: CDR1 SGHDN and CDR2 FVKESK. The CDR3 spans 16 residues. CDR3 coding DNA: TGTGCCAGCAGCCTTGGAGGGGCGGGGGGGATCTACGAGCAGTACTTC. Translating it yields CASSLGGAGGIYEQYF.

The V and J genes are TRBV6-1 and TRBJ1-1; no reliable D call. Trimming left V 5 bases short and J 6 bases short, with 13 bases between. This CDR3 has 13 amino acids. The germline V gene encodes CDR1 MNHNS and CDR2 SASEGT. The CDR3 sequence is CASSIQYWSEAFF. As DNA, the CDR3 is TGTGCCAGCAGTATACAGTATTGGTCTGAAGCTTTCTTT.

This clone was counted only a few times. The rearrangement joins TRBV10-3 to TRBJ1-3; 8 bases map to TRBD1. Germline V gene lookup returns CDR1 ENHRY and CDR2 SYGVKD. V shed 6 bases, J shed 6 bases, and the junction held 7 bases outside the gene matches. CDR3 length: 14 amino acids. The CDR3 region is CAISVDRGENTIYF. CDR3 nucleotides: TGTGCCATCAGCGTCGACAGGGGCGAAAACACCATATATTTT.

The chain combines TRBV6-1 with TRBJ1-2; a weak D match, TRBD1 (6 bases). Per germline, CDR1 MNHNS and CDR2 SASEGT. V was clipped by 2 bases and J by 0 bases, with 10 bases between them. This CDR3 has 15 residues. The CDR3 loop is CASSETGSANYGYTF. The DNA for the CDR3 is TGTGCCAGCAGTGAAACAGGGTCAGCTAACTATGGCTACACCTTC.

The V gene is TRBV5-1, the J gene TRBJ2-1; D remains unclear. The germline V and J ends were trimmed by 4 bases and 6 bases, with 11 bases remaining between them. The CDR3 sequence is 13 residues long. Germline CDR1 and CDR2: SGHRS and YFSETQ. The chain's CDR3 is CASSLLGSNEQFF. CDR3 in DNA: TGCGCCAGCAGCCTCCTCGGGTCCAATGAGCAGTTCTTC.

This clone appeared a few times. The genes are TRBV30 and TRBJ2-3; D ambiguous. V was shortened by 3 bases and J by 4 bases, with 8 bases between the two germline ends. The germline V gene encodes CDR1 GTSNPN and CDR2 SVGIG (reference sequence). The CDR3 extends over 12 amino acids. In DNA, the CDR3 is TGTGCCTGGAGCCCCTCCTCAGATACGCAGTATTTT. This encodes CAWSPSSDTQYF.

This chain joins TRBV29-1 and TRBJ2-7; D is possibly TRBD2 (6 bases). The germline V gene encodes CDR1 SQVTM and CDR2 ANQGSEA. The CDR3 length is 13 residues. Trimming took 6 bases from V and 4 from J, leaving 16 bases between them. The CDR3 bases are TGCAGCGTGTCCCTAGGTGGGGGGTACGAGCAGTACTTC. It codes for CSVSLGGGYEQYF.

The chain combines TRBV7-8 with TRBJ1-3; 8 bases align to TRBD1. The CDR3 spans 16 residues. From germline, CDR1 is SGHVS and CDR2 FQNEAQ. V lost 4 bases to trimming and J lost 4 bases; unmatched junction nucleotides: 9. In DNA form, the CDR3 reads TGTGCCAGCAGCTCGACCCAGGGGGCGCAGGGAAACACCATATATTTT. Its protein product is CASSSTQGAQGNTIYF. Drawing the rest from reference TRBV7-8 and TRBJ1-3, the complete variable domain is GAGVSQSPRYKVAKRGQDVALRCDPISGHVSLFWYQQALGQGPEFLTYFQNEAQLDKSGLPSDRFFAERPEGSVSTLKIQRTQQEDSAVYLCASSSTQGAQGNTIYFGEGSWLTVV.

The CDR3 region is CASSLTTGTPSHEQYF. DNA for the CDR3: TGCGCCAGCAGCTTAACTACAGGGACCCCTTCTCACGAGCAGTACTTC. The J gene is TRBJ2-7, the V gene TRBV5-1, with a tentative D call TRBD1 (6 bases). The CDR3 has 16 residues. Germline CDR1 SGHRS, CDR2 YFSETQ. The germline V and J ends were trimmed by 2 bases and 5 bases, with 20 bases remaining between them.

This chain joins TRBV5-1 and TRBJ2-1, with TRBD2 as a possible D gene (5 bases). Trimming left V 7 bases short and J 0 bases short, with 11 bases between. This CDR3 is built from 14 residues. Looked up from germline, CDR1 is SGHRS and CDR2 is YFSETQ. The CDR3 sequence: CASGQTTSYNEQFF. CDR3 nucleotide sequence: TGCGCCAGCGGGCAGACTACCTCCTACAATGAGCAGTTCTTC. Complete variable domain (other parts from reference TRBV5-1 and TRBJ2-1): KAGVTQTPRYLIKTRGQQVTLSCSPISGHRSVSWYQQTPGQGLQFLFEYFSETQRNKGNFPGRFSGRQFSNSRSEMNVSTLELGDSALYLCASGQTTSYNEQFFGPGTRLTVL.

A few counts support this clone. This chain uses TRBV4-1 with TRBJ1-3; TRBD1 matches 9 bases. CDR1 is MGHRA and CDR2 is YSYEKL in the germline V gene. V lost 3 bases, J lost 2 bases, and 8 bases stayed unmatched. The length of the CDR3 is 17 residues. CDR3 sequence (DNA): TGCGCCAGCAGCCAGGGATTCGGGACAGGGACTGGAAACACCATATATTTT. Amino acid sequence: CASSQGFGTGTGNTIYF.

The V and J genes are TRBV7-3 and TRBJ1-1, with D tentatively TRBD1 (5 bases). The CDR3 loop spans 14 amino acids. The germline V gene encodes CDR1 SGHTA and CDR2 FQGTGA. V was clipped by 2 bases and J by 3 bases, with 10 bases between them. The chain's CDR3 is CASSLGGGYTEAFF. DNA of the CDR3: TGTGCCAGCAGCTTAGGGGGGGGTTACACTGAAGCTTTCTTT.

V usage is TRBV15 and J usage is TRBJ2-5, with a weak D call TRBD1 (6 bases). Germline V gives CDR1 LNHNV, CDR2 YYDKDF (reference sequence). The CDR3 consists of 14 residues. V dropped 1 base and J dropped 5 bases, with 11 bases sitting between them. This CDR3 is CATSRGAGVETQYF. The CDR3 nucleotides are TGTGCCACCAGCAGAGGGGCAGGGGTGGAGACCCAGTACTTC.

This CDR3 is CASSGRFVGLYNEQFF. As DNA, the CDR3 is TGTGCCAGTAGCGGAAGATTTGTGGGGCTATACAATGAGCAGTTCTTC. The V call is TRBV19, the J call TRBJ2-1; D may be TRBD1 (5 bases). The CDR3 runs to 16 residues. Deletions cut 6 bases from V and 4 bases from J, with 19 bases between. Germline CDR1 and CDR2: LNHDA and SQIVND (reference sequence).